This T cell receptor beta chain was identified in a study of cytomegalovirus exposure and HLA in healthy donors. General study results and limits: It emerged from a later analysis that several of the most significant clusters appeared to be linked to common viral pathogens. Later on, analysis showed that most CMV-associated TCR beta chains appeared to be HLA-restricted.

The PCR was carried out with 60 Vbeta primers and 13 Jbeta primers. TCRdb's table, derived via immunoSEQ multiplex PCR, lists solely in-frame clones and lacks some. The table has approximately 72,000 clones, about 78% seen once; the top ten hold 4.5% to 7%. Germline V gene sequence: CDR1 SNHLY, CDR2 FYNNEI. This CDR3 is built from 14 residues. Trimming pared 7 bases from V and 7 bases from J, leaving 19 bases between. Note on this clone: What it recognizes is unknown.

Sequenced: PBMCs. The TCR was taken from a male donor in good health and CMV-seropositive. The chain joins TRBV2 to TRBJ1-2; D perhaps matches TRBD1 (6 bases). CDR3 amino acids: CASTLGTGPRGYTF. In nucleotides, the CDR3 is TGTGCCAGCACCCTAGGCACAGGGCCCCGTGGCTACACCTTC.